This is a list of T cell receptor beta chains from one sample in a study of OX40 agonist ivuxolimab in advanced cancers. Method: immunoSEQ multiplex PCR; TCRdb's copy keeps in-frame clones and lacks some. The sample includes around 67,000 clones, nearly 90% of them seen just once. This specimen was CD4+ or CD8+ T cells sorted from blood, taken in a trial of the OX40 agonist ivuxolimab. The receptor source for this set is an adult with an advanced solid tumor such as melanoma, head and neck, liver or kidney cancer. The conserved cysteine and the conserved F or W are not part of the CDR3 here. Fields, in order: V gene, CDR3 protein.

>TRBV5-4
ASSSPRRGRYQETQY
>TRBV18
ASSPNPPGAISGNTIY
>TRBV5-4
ASSPGQGGTEAF
>TRBV5-6
ASSFVGRGSEDTQY
>TRBV5-6
ASSFGLTNTGELF
>TRBV6-5
ASSYLSRETYEQY
>TRBV5-4
ASSLDLASYNSPLH
>TRBV7-8
ASSLRPGQGTNSPLH
>TRBV29-1
SVNKGQVATEAF
>TRBV10-3
AIRGQGQGVEQY
>TRBV19
ASMRHQGENYGYT
>TRBV6-5
ASSWTGTRQETQY
>TRBV10-3
AINREPSPQDTQY
>TRBV7-6
ASSNYGVPGLASLRIYNEQF
>TRBV18
ASSPGTGGSGNTIY
>TRBV5-4
ASSPVSGDEQF
>TRBV28
ASSPQGRTRGYGYT
>TRBV6-5
ASQGLAGETQY
>TRBV13
ASSVGSGLAGFIHTQY
>TRBV5-1
ASSLGQGRNSPLH
>TRBV7-9
ASSSPLGPKNIQY
>TRBV7-2
ASSKGRGVWSNEQF
>TRBV19
ASSIGTVNTEAF
>TRBV10-3
AIRRQGRGDETQY
>TRBV4-3
ASSRGTGGRSYEQY
>TRBV7-9
ASSLARLRGYT
>TRBV27
ASGRQGPVGYT
>TRBV7-2
ASSFTPTGTKRNTEAF
>TRBV7-2
ASSLEPSSYEQY
>TRBV5-1
ASSLGTANTGELF
>TRBV19
ASSPSSGSSLYTQY
>TRBV4-3
ASSQGGVLFPGQGYGYT
>TRBV6-5
ASSKRQGLEAF
>TRBV5-1
ASSLVPEGQGAYGYT
>TRBV15
ATSRDSRISNYGYT
>TRBV7-9
ASSIQGARYSYEQY
>TRBV4-3
ASSRLDRSSGNTIY
>TRBV9
ASSVGPAGELF
>TRBV27
ASSLGTGQGFWEETQY
>TRBV7-9
ASSLLARGGRAF
>TRBV19
ASSMDRGNYGYT
>TRBV10-3
AISPGQPYEQY
>TRBV5-4
ASSSQGARGYT